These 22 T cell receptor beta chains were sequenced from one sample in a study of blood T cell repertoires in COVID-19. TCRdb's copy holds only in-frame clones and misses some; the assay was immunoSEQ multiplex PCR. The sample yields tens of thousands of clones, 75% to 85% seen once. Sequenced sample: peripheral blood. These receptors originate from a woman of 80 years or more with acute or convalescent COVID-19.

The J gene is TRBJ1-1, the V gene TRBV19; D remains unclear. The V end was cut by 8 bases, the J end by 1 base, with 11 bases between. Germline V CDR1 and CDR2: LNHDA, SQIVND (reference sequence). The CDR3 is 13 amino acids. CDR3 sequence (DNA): TGTGCCAGTTTAAGAGGTGGGAACACTGAAGCTTTCTTT. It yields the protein CASLRGGNTEAFF.

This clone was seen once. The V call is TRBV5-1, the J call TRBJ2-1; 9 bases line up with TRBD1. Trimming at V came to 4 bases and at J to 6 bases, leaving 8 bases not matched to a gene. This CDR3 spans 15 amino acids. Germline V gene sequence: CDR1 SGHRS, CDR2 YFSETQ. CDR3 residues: CASSPTRDRVNEQFF. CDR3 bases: TGCGCCAGCAGCCCGACCCGGGACAGGGTCAATGAGCAGTTCTTC.

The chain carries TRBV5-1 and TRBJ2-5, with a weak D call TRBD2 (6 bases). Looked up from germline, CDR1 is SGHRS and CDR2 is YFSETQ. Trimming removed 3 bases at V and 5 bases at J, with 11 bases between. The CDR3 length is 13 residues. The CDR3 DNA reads TGCGCCAGCAGCTCCGGGACTGTGGAGACCCAGTACTTC. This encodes CASSSGTVETQYF.

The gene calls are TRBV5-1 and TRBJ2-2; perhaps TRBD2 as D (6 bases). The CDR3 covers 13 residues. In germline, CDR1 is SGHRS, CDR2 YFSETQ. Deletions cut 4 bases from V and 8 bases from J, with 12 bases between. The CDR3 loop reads CASSAGPSGELFF. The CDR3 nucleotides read TGCGCCAGCAGCGCGGGGCCCTCGGGGGAGCTGTTTTTT.

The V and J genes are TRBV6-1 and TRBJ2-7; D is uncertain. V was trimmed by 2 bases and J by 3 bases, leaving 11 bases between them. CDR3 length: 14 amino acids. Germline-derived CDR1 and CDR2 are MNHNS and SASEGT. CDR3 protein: CASSEFNKIYEQYF. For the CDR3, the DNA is TGTGCCAGCAGTGAATTTAACAAGATCTACGAGCAGTACTTC.

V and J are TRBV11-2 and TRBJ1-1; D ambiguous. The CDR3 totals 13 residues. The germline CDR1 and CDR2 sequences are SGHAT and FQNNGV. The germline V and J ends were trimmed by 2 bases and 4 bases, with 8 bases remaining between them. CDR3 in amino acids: CASSLSGITEAFF. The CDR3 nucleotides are TGTGCCAGCAGCTTATCCGGGATCACTGAAGCTTTCTTT.

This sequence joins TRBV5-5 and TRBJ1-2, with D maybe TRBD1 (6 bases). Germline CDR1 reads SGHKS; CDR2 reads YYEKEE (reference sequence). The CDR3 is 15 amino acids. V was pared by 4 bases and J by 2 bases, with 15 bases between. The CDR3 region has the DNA TGTGCCAGCAGCCGGGCGACAGGAGCAAACTATGGCTACACCTTC. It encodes CASSRATGANYGYTF. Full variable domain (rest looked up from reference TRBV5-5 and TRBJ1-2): DAGVTQSPTHLIKTRGQQVTLRCSPISGHKSVSWYQQVLGQGPQFIFQYYEKEERGRGNFPDRFSARQFPNYSSELNVNALLLGDSALYLCASSRATGANYGYTFGSGTRLTVV.

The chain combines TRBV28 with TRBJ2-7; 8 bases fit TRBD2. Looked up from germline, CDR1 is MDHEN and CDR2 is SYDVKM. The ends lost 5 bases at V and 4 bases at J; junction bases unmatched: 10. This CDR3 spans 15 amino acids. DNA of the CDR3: TGTGCCAGCAGTCGCTTGGGGGCGGGGGGATACGAGCAGTACTTC. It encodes CASSRLGAGGYEQYF.

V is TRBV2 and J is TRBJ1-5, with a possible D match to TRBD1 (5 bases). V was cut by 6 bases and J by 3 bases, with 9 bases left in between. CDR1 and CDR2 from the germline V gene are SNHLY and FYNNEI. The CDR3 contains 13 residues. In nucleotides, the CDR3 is TGTGCCAGCAGCACAGGTTTCAATCAGCCCCAGCATTTT. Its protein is CASSTGFNQPQHF. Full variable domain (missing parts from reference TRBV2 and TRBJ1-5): EPEVTQTPSHQVTQMGQEVILRCVPISNHLYFYWYRQILGQKVEFLVSFYNNEISEKSEIFDDQFSVERPDGSNFTLKIRSTKLEDSAMYFCASSTGFNQPQHFGDGTRLSIL.

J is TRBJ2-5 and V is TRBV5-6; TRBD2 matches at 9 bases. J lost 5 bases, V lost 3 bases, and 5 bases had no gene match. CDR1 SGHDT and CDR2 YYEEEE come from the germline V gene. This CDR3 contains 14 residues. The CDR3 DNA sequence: TGTGCCAGCAGCTCGGGACTAGCAATGGAGACCCAGTACTTC. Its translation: CASSSGLAMETQYF.

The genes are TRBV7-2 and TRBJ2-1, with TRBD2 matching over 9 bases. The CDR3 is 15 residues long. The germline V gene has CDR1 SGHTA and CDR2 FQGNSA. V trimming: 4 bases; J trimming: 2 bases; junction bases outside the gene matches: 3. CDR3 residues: CASSWREGPYNEQFF. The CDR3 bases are TGTGCCAGCAGCTGGCGGGAGGGCCCCTACAATGAGCAGTTCTTC.

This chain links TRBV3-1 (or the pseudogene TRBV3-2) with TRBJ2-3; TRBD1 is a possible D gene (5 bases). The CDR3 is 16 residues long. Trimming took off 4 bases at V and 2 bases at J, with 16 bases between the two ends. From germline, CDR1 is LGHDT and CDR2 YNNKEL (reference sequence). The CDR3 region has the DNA TGTGCCAGCAGCCCTACCGACAGACTTAACACAGATACGCAGTATTTT. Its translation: CASSPTDRLNTDTQYF.

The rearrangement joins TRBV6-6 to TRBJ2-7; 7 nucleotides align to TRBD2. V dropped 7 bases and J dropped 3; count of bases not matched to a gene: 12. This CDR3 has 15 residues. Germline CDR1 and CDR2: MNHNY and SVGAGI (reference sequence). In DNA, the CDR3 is TGTGCCAGCATGATTTTTAGCGGGCAGAGCTACGAGCAGTACTTC. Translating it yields CASMIFSGQSYEQYF.

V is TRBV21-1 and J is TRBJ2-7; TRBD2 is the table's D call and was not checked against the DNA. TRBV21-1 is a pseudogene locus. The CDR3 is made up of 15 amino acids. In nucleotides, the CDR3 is TGTGCCAGCAGCAAATTTCGGGAGGGTTACTACGAGCAGTACTTC. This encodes CASSKFREGYYEQYF.

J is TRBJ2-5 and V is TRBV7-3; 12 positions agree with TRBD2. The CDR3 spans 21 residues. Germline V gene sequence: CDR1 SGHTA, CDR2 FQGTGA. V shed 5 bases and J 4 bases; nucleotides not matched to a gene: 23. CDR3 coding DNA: TGTGCCAGCAGCCTACCCCCGGCTAGCGGGGGGGCATTTAATTATCGAGAGACCCAGTACTTC. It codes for CASSLPPASGGAFNYRETQYF.

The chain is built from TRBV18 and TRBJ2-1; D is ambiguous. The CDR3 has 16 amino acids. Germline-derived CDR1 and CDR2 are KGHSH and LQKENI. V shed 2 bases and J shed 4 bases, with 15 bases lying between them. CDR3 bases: TGTGCCAGCTCACCAGTTATGACAAAATCATACAATGAGCAGTTCTTC. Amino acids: CASSPVMTKSYNEQFF.

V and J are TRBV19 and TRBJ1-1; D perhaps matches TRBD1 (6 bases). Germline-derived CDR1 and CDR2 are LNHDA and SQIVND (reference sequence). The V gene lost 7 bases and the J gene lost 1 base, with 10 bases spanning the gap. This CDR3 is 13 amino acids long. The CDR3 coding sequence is TGTGCCAGTACCCCCAGGGGGAACACTGAAGCTTTCTTT. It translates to CASTPRGNTEAFF. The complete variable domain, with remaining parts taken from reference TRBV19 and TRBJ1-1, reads DGGITQSPKYLFRKEGQNVTLSCEQNLNHDAMYWYRQDPGQGLRLIYYSQIVNDFQKGDIAEGYSVSREKKESFPLTVTSAQKNPTAFYLCASTPRGNTEAFFGQGTRLTVV.

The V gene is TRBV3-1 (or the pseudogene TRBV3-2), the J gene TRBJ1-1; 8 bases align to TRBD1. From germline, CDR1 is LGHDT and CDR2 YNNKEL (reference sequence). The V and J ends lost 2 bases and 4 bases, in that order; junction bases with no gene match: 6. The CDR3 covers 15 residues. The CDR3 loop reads CASSQTDRVSTEAFF. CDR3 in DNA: TGTGCCAGCAGCCAAACGGACAGGGTGAGCACTGAAGCTTTCTTT.

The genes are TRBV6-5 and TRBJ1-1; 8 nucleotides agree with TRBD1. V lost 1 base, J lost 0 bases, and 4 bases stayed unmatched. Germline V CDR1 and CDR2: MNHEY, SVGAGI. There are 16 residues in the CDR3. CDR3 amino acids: CASSYFRGRLNTEAFF. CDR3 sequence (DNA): TGTGCCAGCAGTTACTTCAGGGGGCGCCTGAACACTGAAGCTTTCTTT.

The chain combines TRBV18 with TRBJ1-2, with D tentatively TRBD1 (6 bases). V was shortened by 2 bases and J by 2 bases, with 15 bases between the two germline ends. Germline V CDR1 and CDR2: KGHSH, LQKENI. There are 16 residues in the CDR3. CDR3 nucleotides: TGTGCCAGCTCACCATCCCGGACAGCAGACAACTATGGCTACACCTTC. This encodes CASSPSRTADNYGYTF.

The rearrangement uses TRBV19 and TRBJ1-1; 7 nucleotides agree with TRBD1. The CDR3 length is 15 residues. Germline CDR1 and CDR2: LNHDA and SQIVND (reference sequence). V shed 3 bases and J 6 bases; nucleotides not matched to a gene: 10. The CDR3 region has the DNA TGTGCCAGTAGTATTCCCGGGACAGCGGCCCCTGAAGCTTTCTTT. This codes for CASSIPGTAAPEAFF.

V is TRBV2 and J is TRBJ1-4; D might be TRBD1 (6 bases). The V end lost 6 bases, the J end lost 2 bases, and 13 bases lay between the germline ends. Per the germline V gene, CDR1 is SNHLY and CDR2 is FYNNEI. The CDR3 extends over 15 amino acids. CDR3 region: CASSLQGRTNEKLFF. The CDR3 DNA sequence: TGTGCCAGCAGCCTACAGGGTCGGACTAATGAAAAACTGTTTTTT.